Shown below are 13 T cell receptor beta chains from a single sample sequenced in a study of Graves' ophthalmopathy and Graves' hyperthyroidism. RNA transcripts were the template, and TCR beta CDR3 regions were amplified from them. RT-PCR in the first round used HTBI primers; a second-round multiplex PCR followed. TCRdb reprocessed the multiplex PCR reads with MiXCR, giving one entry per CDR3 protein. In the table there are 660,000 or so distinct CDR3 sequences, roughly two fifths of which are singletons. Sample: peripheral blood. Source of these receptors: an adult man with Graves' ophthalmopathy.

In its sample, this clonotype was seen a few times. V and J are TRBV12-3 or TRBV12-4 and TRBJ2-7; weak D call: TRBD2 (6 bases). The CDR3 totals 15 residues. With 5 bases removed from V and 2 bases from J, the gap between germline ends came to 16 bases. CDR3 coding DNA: TGTGCCAGCAGTCCCGAGGGGCGGGGTACCTACGAGCAGTACTTC. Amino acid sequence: CASSPEGRGTYEQYF.

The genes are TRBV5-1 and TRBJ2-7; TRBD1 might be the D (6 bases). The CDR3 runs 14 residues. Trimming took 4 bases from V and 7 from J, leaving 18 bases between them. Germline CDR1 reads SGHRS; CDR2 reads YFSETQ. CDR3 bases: TGCGCCAGCAGCCAGATGGACAGCGGAGGAGAGCAGTACTTC. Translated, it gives CASSQMDSGGEQYF. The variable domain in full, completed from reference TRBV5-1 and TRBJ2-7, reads KAGVTQTPRYLIKTRGQQVTLSCSPISGHRSVSWYQQTPGQGLQFLFEYFSETQRNKGNFPGRFSGRQFSNSRSEMNVSTLELGDSALYLCASSQMDSGGEQYFGPGTRLTVT.

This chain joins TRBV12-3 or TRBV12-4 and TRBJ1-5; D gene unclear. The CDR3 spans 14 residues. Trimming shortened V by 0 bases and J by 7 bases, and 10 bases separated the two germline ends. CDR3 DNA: TGTGCCAGCAGTTTAGCGGCGAACTTACAGCCCCAGCATTTT. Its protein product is CASSLAANLQPQHF.

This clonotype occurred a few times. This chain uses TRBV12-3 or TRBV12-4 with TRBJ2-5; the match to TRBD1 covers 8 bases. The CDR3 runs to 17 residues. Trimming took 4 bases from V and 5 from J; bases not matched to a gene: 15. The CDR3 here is CASSSVTGGPLGETQYF. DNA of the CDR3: TGTGCCAGCAGTTCGGTAACAGGGGGACCCCTTGGTGAGACCCAGTACTTC.

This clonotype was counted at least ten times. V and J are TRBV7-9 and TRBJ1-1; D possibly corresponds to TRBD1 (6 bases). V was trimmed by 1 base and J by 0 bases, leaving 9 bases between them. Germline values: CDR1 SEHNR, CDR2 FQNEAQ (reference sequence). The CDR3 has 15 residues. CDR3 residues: CASSLVEGVNTEAFF. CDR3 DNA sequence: TGTGCCAGCAGCTTAGTGGAGGGGGTGAACACTGAAGCTTTCTTT.

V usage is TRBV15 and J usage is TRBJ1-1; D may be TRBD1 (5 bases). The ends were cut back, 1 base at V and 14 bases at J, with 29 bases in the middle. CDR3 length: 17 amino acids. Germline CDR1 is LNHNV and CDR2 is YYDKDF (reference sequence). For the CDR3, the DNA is TGTGCCACCAGCAGAGGAATCGGGACTAGCGAGAACAATGAGCAGTTCTTT. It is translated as CATSRGIGTSENNEQFF.

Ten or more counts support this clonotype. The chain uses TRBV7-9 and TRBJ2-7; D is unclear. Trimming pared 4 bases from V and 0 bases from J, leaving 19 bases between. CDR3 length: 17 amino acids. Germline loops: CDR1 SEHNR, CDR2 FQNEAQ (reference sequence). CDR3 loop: CASSSTQASKGSYEQYF. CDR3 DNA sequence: TGTGCCAGCAGCTCAACACAAGCCTCCAAGGGCTCCTACGAGCAGTACTTC.

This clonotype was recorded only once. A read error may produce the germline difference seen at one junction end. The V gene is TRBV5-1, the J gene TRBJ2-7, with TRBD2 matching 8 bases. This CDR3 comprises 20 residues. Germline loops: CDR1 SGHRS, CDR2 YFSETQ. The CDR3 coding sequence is TGTGCCAGCAGCCAAGCTCAATCTTGGGCGGCGGGAGGCCTCCCGGTCGAGCAGTACTTC. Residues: CASSQAQSWAAGGLPVEQYF.

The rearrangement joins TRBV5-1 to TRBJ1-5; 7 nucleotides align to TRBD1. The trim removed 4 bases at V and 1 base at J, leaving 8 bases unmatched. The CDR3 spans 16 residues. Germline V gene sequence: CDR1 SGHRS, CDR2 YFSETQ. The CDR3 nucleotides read TGCGCCAGCAGCCGGAGGGACAGACCAAGCAATCAGCCCCAGCATTTT. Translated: CASSRRDRPSNQPQHF.

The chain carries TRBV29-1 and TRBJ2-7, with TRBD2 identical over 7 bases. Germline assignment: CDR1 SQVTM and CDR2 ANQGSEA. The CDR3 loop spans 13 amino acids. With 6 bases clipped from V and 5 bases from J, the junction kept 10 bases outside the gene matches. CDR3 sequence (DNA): TGCAGCGTAAGCGGGACCCACGGCCACGAGCAGTACTTC. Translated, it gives CSVSGTHGHEQYF.

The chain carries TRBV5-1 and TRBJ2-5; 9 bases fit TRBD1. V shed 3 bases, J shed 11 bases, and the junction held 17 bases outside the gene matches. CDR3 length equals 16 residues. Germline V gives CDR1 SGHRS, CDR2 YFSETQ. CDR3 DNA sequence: TGCGCCAGCAGCTCCGGGACAGGGAGGAGCACAGATACGCAGTACTTC. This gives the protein CASSSGTGRSTDTQYF.

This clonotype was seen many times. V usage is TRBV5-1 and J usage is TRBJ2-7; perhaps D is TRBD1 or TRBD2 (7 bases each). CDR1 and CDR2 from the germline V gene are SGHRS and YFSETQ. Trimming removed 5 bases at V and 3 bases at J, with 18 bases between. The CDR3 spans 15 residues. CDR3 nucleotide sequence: TGCGCCAGCAGGGCTACAGGGGCTAGCGGCTACGAGCAGTACTTC. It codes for CASRATGASGYEQYF.

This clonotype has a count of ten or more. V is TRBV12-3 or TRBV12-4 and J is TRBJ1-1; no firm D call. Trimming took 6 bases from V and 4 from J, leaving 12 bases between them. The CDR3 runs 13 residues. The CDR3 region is CASRLGSATEAFF. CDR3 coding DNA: TGTGCCAGCAGACTTGGGAGTGCCACTGAAGCTTTCTTT.